A selection of T cell receptor beta chains follows, all from one sample in a study of T cells after yellow fever vaccination. MiXCR, applied by TCRdb to the 5' RACE reads, yields one record per CDR3 protein. In the table there are a few hundred thousand distinct CDR3 sequences, about a sixth of which are singletons. The sequencing here drew on PBMCs, taken around 5 days after the first yellow fever vaccination. Receptor source: a man between 18 and 35 years old who received the YFV17D yellow fever vaccine. The CDR3 runs from the conserved cysteine through the conserved F or W. D genes are given only for firm matches. The listing skips clone size in some rows; elsewhere it reads once, few, many or a size class.

d_gene	abundance	v_gene	j_gene	CDR3nt	CDR3aa
-	few	TRBV7-9	TRBJ1-1	TGTGCCAGCGTCCCAGGATCGTGGGGTATCGGCACTGAAGCTTTCTTT	CASVPGSWGIGTEAFF
-	-	TRBV11-1	TRBJ2-6	TGTGCCAGCAGCTCTTGGACACTGGGGAGCTCTGGGGCCAACGTCCTGACTTTC	CASSSWTLGSSGANVLTF
-	-	TRBV12-3/TRBV12-4	TRBJ2-3	TGTGCCAGCAGTTTGACCGTCTCCCCTGCAGATACGCAGTATTTT	CASSLTVSPADTQYF
-	few	TRBV5-6	TRBJ2-7	TGTGCCAGCAGCTTGGCGGGCAGCTATAACTACGAGCAGTACTTC	CASSLAGSYNYEQYF
-	-	TRBV5-6	TRBJ2-1	TGTGCCAGCAGCCCGGGGCCCAGCTGCTACAATGAGCAGTTCTTC	CASSPGPSCYNEQFF
-	few	TRBV20-1	TRBJ1-5	TGCAGTGCTAGCCATAGCAATCAGCCCCAGCATTTT	CSASHSNQPQHF
-	few	TRBV4-1	TRBJ2-1	TGCGCCAGCAGCCATGATATCGGGGTTAGCTCCTACAATGAGCAGTTCTTC	CASSHDIGVSSYNEQFF
TRBD2	few	TRBV7-2	TRBJ2-3	TGTGCCAGCAGCTTACTGCGGGGGATCGGAGATACGCAGTATTTT	CASSLLRGIGDTQYF
-	-	TRBV15	TRBJ2-2	TGTGCCACCAGCACGGACGGGGAAGGGAAAGAGCTGTTTTTT	CATSTDGEGKELFF
-	-	TRBV4-1	TRBJ1-4	TGCGCCAGCAGCCAAAGTAGGGCCACCCGAACTAATGAAAAACTGTTTTTT	CASSQSRATRTNEKLFF
-	-	TRBV10-3	TRBJ2-1	TGTGCCATCAGGACCCTAGGGGATGAGCAGTTCTTC	CAIRTLGDEQFF
TRBD2	-	TRBV15	TRBJ2-3	TGTGCCACCAGCGCGCGACTAGCGGGACTCACAGATACGCAGTATTTT	CATSARLAGLTDTQYF
-	few	TRBV5-1	TRBJ1-3	TGCGCCAGCAGCTTGATGGGCTACTCTGGAAACACCATATATTTT	CASSLMGYSGNTIYF
TRBD2	-	TRBV24-1	TRBJ2-3	TGTGCCACCACTAGCGGGGCGACAGATACGCAGTATTTT	CATTSGATDTQYF
TRBD2	-	TRBV5-1	TRBJ2-1	TGCGCCAGCAGCTTGGGACTAGCGGGGGGCCACAATGAGCAGTTCTTC	CASSLGLAGGHNEQFF
-	-	TRBV7-2	TRBJ2-7	TGTGCCAGCAGCTTAGTAGGCTCTGCGAACGAGCAGTACTTC	CASSLVGSANEQYF
TRBD1	once	TRBV5-1	TRBJ2-7	TGCGCCAGCAGCTTACAACCCGGGACAGGGGTCCACGAGCAGTACTTC	CASSLQPGTGVHEQYF
TRBD2	few	TRBV20-1	TRBJ2-1	TGCAGTGCCCTTAGCGGGGGGCCCCTCGGTGAGCAGTTCTTC	CSALSGGPLGEQFF
TRBD1	few	TRBV6-5	TRBJ2-3	TGTGCCAGCAGTTTCAGGGGGCGGTGGACAGATACGCAGTATTTT	CASSFRGRWTDTQYF
-	-	TRBV9	TRBJ1-5	TGTGCCAGCAGCGCGGGCGATCAGCCCCAGCATTTT	CASSAGDQPQHF
TRBD2	few	TRBV30	TRBJ2-5	TGTGCCTGGAGTACGGGGGGGGTGGACGAGACCCAGTACTTC	CAWSTGGVDETQYF
TRBD2	-	TRBV7-3	TRBJ2-1	TGTGCCAGCAGCTCTAACATGGGACTAGGCAATGAGCAGTTCTTC	CASSSNMGLGNEQFF